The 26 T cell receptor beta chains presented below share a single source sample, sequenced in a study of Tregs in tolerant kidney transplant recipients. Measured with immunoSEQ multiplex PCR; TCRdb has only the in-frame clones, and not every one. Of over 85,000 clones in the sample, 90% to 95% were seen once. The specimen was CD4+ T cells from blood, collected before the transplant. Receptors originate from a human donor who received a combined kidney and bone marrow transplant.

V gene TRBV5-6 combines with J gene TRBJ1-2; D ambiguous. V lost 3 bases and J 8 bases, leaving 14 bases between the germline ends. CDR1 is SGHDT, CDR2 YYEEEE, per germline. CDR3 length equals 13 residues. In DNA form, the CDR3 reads TGTGCCAGCAGCTCCTTCTTACTATGGGGCTACACCTTC. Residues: CASSSFLLWGYTF. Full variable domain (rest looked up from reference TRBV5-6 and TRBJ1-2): DAGVTQSPTHLIKTRGQQVTLRCSPKSGHDTVSWYQQALGQGPQFIFQYYEEEERQRGNFPDRFSGHQFPNYSSELNVNALLLGDSALYLCASSSFLLWGYTFGSGTRLTVV.

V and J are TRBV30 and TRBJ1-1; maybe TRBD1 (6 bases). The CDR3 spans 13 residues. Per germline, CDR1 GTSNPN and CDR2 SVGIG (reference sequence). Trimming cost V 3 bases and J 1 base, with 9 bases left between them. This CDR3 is CAWSPDRNTEAFF. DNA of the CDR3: TGTGCCTGGAGCCCGGACAGGAACACTGAAGCTTTCTTT.

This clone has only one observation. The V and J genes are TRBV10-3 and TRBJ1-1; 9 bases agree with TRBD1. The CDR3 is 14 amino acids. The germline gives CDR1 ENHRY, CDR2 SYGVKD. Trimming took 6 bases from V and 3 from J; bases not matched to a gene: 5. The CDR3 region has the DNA TGTGCCATCAGGAGACAGGGGGTCGACACTGAAGCTTTCTTT. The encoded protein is CAIRRQGVDTEAFF.

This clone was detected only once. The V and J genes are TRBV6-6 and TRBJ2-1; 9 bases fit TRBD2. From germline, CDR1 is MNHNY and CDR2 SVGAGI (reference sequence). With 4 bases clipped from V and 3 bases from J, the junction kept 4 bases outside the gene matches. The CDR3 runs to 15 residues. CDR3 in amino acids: CASSLGTSRYNEQFF. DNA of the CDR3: TGTGCCAGCAGTTTGGGGACTAGCCGCTACAATGAGCAGTTCTTC.

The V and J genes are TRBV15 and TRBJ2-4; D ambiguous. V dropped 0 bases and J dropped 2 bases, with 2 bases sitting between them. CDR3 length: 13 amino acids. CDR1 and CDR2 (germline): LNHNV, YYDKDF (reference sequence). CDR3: CATSRDTKNIQYF. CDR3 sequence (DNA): TGTGCCACCAGCAGAGACACCAAAAACATTCAGTACTTC.

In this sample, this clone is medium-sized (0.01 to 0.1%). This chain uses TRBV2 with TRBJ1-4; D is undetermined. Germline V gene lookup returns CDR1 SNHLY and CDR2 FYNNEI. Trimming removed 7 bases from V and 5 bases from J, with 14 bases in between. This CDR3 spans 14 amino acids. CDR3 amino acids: CASILRAVNEKLFF. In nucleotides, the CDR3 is TGTGCCAGCATTCTGAGGGCCGTCAATGAAAAACTGTTTTTT.

The CDR3 protein is CASSQEPSGGADEQYF. The CDR3 DNA reads as TGTGCCAGCAGCCAAGAACCATCAGGGGGAGCGGACGAGCAGTACTTC. The chain employs TRBV4-2 and TRBJ2-7, with 7 bases lining up with TRBD1. Germline V gene lookup returns CDR1 LGHNA and CDR2 YNFKEQ. Germline trimming cut 0 bases from V and 5 bases from J; bases unmatched to any gene: 10. This CDR3 contains 16 residues.

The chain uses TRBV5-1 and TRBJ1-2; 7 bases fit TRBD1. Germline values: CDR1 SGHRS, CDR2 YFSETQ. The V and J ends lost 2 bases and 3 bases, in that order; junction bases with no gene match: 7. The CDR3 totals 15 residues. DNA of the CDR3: TGCGCCAGCAGCTTAAACAGGGGAGAGGACTATGGCTACACCTTC. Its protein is CASSLNRGEDYGYTF.

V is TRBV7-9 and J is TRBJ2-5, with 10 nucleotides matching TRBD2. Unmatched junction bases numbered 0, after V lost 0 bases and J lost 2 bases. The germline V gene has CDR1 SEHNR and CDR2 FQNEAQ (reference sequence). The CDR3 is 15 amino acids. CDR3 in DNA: TGTGCCAGCAGCTTAGCAGCGGGGGGGCAAGAGACCCAGTACTTC. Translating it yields CASSLAAGGQETQYF.

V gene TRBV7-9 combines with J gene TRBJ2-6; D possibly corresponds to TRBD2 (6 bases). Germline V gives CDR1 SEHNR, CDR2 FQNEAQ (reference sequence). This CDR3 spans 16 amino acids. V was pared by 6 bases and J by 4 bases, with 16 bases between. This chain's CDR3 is CASSLLRGSGANVLTF. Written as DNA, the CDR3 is TGTGCCAGCAGTCTACTGCGGGGATCAGGGGCCAACGTCCTGACTTTC.

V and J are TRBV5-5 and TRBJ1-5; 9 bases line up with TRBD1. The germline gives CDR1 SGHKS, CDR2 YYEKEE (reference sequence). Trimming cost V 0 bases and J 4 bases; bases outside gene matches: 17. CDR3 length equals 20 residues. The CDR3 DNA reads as TGTGCCAGCAGCTTGGCCGCCGGGACAGGGAGTAAGGTCGCTAATCAGCCCCAGCATTTT. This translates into CASSLAAGTGSKVANQPQHF.

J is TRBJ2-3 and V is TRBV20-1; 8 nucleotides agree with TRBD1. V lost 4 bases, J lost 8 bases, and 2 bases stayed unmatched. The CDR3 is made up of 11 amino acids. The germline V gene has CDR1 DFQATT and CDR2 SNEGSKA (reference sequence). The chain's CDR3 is CSANTGGTQYF. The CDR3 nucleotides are TGCAGTGCTAACACAGGGGGTACGCAGTATTTT.

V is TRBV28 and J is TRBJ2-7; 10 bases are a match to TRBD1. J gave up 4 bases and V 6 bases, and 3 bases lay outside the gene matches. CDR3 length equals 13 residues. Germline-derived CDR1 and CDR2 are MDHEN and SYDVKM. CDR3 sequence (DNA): TGTGCCAGCAGGCCGGGACAGGGGTACGAGCAGTACTTC. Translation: CASRPGQGYEQYF.

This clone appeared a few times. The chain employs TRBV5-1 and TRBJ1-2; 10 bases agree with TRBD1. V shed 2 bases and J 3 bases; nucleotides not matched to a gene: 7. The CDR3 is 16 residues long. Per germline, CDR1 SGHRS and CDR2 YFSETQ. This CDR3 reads CASSLLLGTGDYGYTF. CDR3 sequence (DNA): TGCGCCAGCAGCTTACTCCTCGGGACAGGGGACTATGGCTACACCTTC.

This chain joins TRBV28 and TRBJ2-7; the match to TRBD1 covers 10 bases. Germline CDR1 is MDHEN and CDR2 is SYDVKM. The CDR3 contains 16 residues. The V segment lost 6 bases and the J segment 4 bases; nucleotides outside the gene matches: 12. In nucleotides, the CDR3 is TGTGCCAGCAGCCCTCTGCGGACAGGGGGATTTTACGAGCAGTACTTC. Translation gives CASSPLRTGGFYEQYF.

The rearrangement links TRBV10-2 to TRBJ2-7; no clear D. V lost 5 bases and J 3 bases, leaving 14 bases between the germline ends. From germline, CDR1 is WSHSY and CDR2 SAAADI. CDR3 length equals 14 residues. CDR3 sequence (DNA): TGCGCCAGCAGTTTAGAACAGAGCAACTACGAGCAGTACTTC. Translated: CASSLEQSNYEQYF.

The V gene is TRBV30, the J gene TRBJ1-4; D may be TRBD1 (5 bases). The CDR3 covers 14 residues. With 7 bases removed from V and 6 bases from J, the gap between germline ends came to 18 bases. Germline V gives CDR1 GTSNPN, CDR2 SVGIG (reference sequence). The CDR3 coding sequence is TGTGCCTACCTAGGAGCGTGGGGGGATGAAAAACTGTTTTTT. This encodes CAYLGAWGDEKLFF.

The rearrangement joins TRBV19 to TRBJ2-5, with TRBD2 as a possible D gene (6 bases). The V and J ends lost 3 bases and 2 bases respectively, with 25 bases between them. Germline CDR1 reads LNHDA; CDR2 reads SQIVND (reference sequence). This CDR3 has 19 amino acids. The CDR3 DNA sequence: TGTGCCAGTAGTATGGGAATGTGGGAGGAAACCCGGGGGCAAGAGACCCAGTACTTC. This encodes CASSMGMWEETRGQETQYF.

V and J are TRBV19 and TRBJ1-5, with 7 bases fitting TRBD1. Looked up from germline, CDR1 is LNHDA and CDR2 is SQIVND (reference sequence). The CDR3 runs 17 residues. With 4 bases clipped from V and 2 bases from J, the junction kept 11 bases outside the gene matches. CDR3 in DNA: TGTGCCAGTAGTACTCGGACAGGAAGGGTTGGCAATCAGCCCCAGCATTTT. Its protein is CASSTRTGRVGNQPQHF. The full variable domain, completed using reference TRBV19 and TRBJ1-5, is DGGITQSPKYLFRKEGQNVTLSCEQNLNHDAMYWYRQDPGQGLRLIYYSQIVNDFQKGDIAEGYSVSREKKESFPLTVTSAQKNPTAFYLCASSTRTGRVGNQPQHFGDGTRLSIL.

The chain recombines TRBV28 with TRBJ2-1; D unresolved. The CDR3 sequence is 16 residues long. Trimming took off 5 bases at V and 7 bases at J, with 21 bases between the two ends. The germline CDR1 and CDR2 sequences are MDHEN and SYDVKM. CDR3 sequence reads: CASSPPGGNLGNEQFF. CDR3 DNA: TGTGCCAGCAGTCCCCCGGGTGGCAATCTTGGTAATGAGCAGTTCTTC.

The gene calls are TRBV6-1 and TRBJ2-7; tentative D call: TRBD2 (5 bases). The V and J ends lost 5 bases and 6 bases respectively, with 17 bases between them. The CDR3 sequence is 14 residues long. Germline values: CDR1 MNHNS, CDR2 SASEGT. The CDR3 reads CASSPRLLPIEQYF. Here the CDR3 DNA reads TGTGCCAGCAGTCCGAGACTACTCCCCATCGAGCAGTACTTC.

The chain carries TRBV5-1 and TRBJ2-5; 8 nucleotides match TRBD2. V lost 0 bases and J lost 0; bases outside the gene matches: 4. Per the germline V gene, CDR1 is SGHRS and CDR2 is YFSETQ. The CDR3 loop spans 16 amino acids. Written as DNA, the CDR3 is TGCGCCAGCAGCTTGGCAGTGCGGGGGGACCAAGAGACCCAGTACTTC. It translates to CASSLAVRGDQETQYF.

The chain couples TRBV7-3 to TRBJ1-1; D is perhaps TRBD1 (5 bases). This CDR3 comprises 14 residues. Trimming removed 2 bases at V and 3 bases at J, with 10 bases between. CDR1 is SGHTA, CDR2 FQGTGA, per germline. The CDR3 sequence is CASSLLAGHTEAFF. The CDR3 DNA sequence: TGTGCCAGCAGCTTATTGGCAGGGCACACTGAAGCTTTCTTT. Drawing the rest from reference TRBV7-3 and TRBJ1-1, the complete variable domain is GAGVSQTPSNKVTEKGKYVELRCDPISGHTALYWYRQSLGQGPEFLIYFQGTGAADDSGLPNDRFFAVRPEGSVSTLKIQRTERGDSAVYLCASSLLAGHTEAFFGQGTRLTVV.

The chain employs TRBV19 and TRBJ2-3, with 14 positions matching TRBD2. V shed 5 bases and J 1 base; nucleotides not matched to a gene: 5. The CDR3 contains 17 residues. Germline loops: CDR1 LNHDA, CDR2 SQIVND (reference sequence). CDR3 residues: CASSSWTSGRRTDTQYF. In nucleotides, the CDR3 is TGTGCCAGTAGTTCATGGACTAGCGGGAGGCGCACAGATACGCAGTATTTT.

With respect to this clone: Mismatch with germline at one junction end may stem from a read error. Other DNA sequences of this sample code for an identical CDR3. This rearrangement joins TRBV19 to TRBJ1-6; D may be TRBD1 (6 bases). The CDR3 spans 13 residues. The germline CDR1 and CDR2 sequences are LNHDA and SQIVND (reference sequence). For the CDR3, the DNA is TGTGCCAGTAGTGACGCAGGGGATTCCCCCCTCCACTTT. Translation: CASSDAGDSPLHF. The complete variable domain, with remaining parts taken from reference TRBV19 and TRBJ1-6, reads DGGITQSPKYLFRKEGQNVTLSCEQNLNHDAMYWYRQDPGQGLRLIYYSQIVNDFQKGDIAEGYSVSREKKESFPLTVTSAQKNPTAFYLCASSDAGDSPLHFGNGTRLTVT.

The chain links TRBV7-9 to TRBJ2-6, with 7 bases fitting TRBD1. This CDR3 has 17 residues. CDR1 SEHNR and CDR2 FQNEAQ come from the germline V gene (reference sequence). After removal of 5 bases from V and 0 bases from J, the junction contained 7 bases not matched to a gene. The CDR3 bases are TGTGCCAGCAGCCGGGACAGCGGAGGCTCTGGGGCCAACGTCCTGACTTTC. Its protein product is CASSRDSGGSGANVLTF.